This TCR beta chain was recovered during a study of T cell responses to AZD1222 COVID-19 vaccine. Study-wide findings and caveats: Nearly half of spike-specific TCRs reportedly target unmutated variant regions. Seropositivity was recorded at baseline in only a handful of AZD1222 recipients. In a largely white British group with more females than males, clonal diversity was possibly underestimated.

This clone was seen a single time. Its specificity is unknown. This CDR3 comprises 14 residues. Germline V CDR1 and CDR2: SQVTM, ANQGSEA. The trim removed 8 bases at V and 4 bases at J, leaving 9 bases unmatched. Some clones are missing from TCRdb's copy, which holds only in-frame ones; the method was immunoSEQ multiplex PCR. The sample shows roughly 180,000 clones, 80% to 95% of them seen only once. Investigators merged groups given second doses at roughly 4 or roughly 12 weeks. The sample was peripheral blood, taken 28 days after the second AZD1222 dose. This TCR came from an adult who received the AZD1222 COVID-19 vaccine. The chain recombines TRBV29-1 with TRBJ2-2; 8 bases agree with TRBD1. This CDR3 is CSPMDREVTGELFF. CDR3 sequence (DNA): TGCAGCCCCATGGACAGGGAGGTCACCGGGGAGCTGTTTTTT.